The sequence of this T cell receptor (beta chain) was determined in a study of cytomegalovirus exposure and HLA in healthy donors. CDR3 length: 15 amino acids. Germline CDR1 reads LNHNV; CDR2 reads YYDKDF (reference sequence). Deletions cut 8 bases from V and 1 base from J, with 15 bases between. PCR amplification relied on 60 Vbeta primers (plus 13 Jbeta primers). Only in-frame clones appear in the TCRdb table, and some are missing; sequencing was by immunoSEQ multiplex PCR. The repertoire includes around 200,000 clones, 79% of them detected once, and about 1.6% sits in the top ten. Study-level results: Sequencing depth across donors, presence/absence analyses assumed, was roughly uniform. Researchers left out some V segments, among them TRBV6-2 and TRBV6-3, as indistinguishable. Within the data, a cluster of highly shared sequence variants was likely a sequencing artifact.

This clone is a singleton in its sample. Its antigen remains unidentified. The sequence came from a woman aged 18-29 years in good health and CMV-seronegative. The sample was PBMCs. The chain has TRBV15 and TRBJ1-3; maybe TRBD1 (5 bases). The DNA for the CDR3 is TGTGCCACCGACCCAGGGCTAGGGTCTGGAAACACCATATATTTT. Its protein is CATDPGLGSGNTIYF.